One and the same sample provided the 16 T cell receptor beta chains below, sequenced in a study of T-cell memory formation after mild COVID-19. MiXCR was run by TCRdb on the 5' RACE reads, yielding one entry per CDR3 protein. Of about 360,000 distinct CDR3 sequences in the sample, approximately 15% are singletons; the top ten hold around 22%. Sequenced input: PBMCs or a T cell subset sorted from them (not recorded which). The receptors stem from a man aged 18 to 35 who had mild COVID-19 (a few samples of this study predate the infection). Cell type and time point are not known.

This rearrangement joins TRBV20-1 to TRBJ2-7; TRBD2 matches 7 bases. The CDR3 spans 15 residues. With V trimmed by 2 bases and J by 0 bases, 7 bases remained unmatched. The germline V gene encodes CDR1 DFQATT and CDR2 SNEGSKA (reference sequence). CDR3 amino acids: CSARKSSGASYEQYF. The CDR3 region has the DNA TGCAGTGCTAGAAAGTCCAGCGGGGCCTCCTACGAGCAGTACTTC.

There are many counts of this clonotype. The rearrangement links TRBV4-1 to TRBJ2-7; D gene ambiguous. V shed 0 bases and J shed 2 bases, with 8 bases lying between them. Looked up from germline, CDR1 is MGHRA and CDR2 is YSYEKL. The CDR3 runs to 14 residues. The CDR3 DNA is TGCGCCAGCAGCCAAGAGGCCCGGGCCTACGAGCAGTACGTC. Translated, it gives CASSQEARAYEQYV.

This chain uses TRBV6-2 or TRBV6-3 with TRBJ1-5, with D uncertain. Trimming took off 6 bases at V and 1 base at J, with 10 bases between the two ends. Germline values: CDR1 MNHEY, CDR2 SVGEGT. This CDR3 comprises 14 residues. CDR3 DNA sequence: TGTGCCAGCAGGGAATTAGACAGCAATCAGCCCCAGCATTTT. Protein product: CASRELDSNQPQHF.

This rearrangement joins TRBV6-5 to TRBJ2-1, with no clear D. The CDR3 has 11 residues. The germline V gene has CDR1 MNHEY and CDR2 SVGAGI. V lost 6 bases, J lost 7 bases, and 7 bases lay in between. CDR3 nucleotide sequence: TGTGCCAGCAGCGACACAAATGAGCAGTTCTTC. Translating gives CASSDTNEQFF.

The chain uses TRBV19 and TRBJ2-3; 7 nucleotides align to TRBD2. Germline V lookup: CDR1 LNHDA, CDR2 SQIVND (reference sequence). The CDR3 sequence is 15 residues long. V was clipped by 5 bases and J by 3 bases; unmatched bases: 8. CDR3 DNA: TGTGCCAGTAGTGGCGAGCGGGGATGGACAGATACGCAGTATTTT. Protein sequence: CASSGERGWTDTQYF. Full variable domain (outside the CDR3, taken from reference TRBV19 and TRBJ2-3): DGGITQSPKYLFRKEGQNVTLSCEQNLNHDAMYWYRQDPGQGLRLIYYSQIVNDFQKGDIAEGYSVSREKKESFPLTVTSAQKNPTAFYLCASSGERGWTDTQYFGPGTRLTVL.

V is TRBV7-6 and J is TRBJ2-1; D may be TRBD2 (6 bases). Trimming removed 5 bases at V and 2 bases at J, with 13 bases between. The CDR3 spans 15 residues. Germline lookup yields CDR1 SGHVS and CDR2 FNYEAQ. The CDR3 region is CASSGGRGTYNEQFF. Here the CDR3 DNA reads TGTGCCAGCAGCGGAGGACGCGGGACCTACAATGAGCAGTTCTTC.

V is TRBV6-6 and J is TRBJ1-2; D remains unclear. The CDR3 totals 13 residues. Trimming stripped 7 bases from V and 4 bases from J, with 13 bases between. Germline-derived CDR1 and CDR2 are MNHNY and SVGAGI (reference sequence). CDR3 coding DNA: TGTGCCAGCACCTCTCGGGATACCTATGGCTACACCTTC. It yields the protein CASTSRDTYGYTF.

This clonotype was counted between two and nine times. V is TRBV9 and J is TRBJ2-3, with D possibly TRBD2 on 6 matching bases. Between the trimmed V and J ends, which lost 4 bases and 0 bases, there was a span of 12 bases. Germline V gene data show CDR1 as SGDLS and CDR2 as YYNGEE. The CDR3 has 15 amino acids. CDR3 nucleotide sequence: TGTGCCAGCAGCCCGGGGGAACCTAGCACAGATACGCAGTATTTT. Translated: CASSPGEPSTDTQYF.

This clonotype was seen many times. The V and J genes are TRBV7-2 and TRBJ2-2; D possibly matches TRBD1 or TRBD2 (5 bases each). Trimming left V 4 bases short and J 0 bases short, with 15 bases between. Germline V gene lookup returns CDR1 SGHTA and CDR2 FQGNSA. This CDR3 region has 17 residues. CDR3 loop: CASSSMSGRPNTGELFF. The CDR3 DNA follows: TGTGCCAGCAGCTCTATGTCGGGGCGACCGAACACCGGGGAGCTGTTTTTT.

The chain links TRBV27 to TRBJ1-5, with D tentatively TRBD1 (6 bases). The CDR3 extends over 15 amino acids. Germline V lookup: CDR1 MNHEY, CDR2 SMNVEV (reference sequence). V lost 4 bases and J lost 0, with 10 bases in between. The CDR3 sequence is CASSSGQNSNQPQHF. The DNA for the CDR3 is TGTGCCAGCAGTTCCGGACAGAATAGCAATCAGCCCCAGCATTTT.

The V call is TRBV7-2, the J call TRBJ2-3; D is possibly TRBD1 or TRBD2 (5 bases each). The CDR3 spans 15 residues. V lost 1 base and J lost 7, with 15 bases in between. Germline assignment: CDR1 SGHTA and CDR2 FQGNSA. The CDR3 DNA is TGTGCCAGCAGCTTAGAACCTGAGGGGTTGAATACGCAGTATTTT. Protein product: CASSLEPEGLNTQYF.

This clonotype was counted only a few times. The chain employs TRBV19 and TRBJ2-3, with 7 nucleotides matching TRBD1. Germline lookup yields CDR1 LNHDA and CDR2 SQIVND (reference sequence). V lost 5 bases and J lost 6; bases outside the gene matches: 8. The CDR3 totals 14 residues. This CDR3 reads CASSGRQGQDTQYF. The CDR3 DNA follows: TGTGCCAGTAGTGGTCGACAGGGCCAGGATACGCAGTATTTT.

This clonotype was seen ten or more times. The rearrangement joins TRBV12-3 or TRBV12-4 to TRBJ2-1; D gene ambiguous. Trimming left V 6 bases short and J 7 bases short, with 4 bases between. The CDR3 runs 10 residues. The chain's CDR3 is CASSGNEQFF. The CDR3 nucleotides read TGTGCCAGCAGCGGGAATGAGCAGTTCTTC.

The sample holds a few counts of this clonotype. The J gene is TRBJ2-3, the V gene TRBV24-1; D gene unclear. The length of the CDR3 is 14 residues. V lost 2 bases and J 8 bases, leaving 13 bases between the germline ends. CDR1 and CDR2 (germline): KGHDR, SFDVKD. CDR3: CATSDSFSEGTQYF. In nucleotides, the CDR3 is TGTGCCACCAGTGATTCCTTCAGTGAAGGTACGCAGTATTTT.

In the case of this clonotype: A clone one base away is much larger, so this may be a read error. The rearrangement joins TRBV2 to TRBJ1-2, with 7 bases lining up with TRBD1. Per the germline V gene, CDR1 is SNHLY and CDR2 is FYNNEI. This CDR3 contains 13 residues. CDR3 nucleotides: TGTTCCAGCAGTCCTGACAGGGACTATGGCTACACCTTC. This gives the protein CSSSPDRDYGYTF.

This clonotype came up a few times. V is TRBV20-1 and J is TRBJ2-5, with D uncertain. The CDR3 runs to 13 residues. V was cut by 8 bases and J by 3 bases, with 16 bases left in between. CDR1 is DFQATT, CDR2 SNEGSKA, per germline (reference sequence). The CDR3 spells CSPSKGSKETQYF. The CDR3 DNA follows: TGCAGTCCGTCGAAGGGCAGCAAAGAGACCCAGTACTTC.